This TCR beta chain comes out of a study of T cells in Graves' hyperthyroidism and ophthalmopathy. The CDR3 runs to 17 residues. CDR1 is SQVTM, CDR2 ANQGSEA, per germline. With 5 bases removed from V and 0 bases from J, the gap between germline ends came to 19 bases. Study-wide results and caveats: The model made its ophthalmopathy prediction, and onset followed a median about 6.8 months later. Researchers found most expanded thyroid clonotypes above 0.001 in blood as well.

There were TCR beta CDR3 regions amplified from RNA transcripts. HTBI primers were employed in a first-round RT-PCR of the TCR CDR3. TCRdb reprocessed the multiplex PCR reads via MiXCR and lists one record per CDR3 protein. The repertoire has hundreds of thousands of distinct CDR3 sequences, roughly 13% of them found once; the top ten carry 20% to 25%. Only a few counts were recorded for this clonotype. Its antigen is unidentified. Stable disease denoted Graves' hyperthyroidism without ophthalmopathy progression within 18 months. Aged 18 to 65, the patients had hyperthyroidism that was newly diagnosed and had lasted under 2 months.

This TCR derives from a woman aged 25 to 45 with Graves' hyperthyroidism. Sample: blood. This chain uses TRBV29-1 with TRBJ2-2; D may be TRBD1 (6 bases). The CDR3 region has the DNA TGCAGCGTTCGTTGGGGCAGTGGGGGCGCGAACACCGGGGAGCTGTTTTTT. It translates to CSVRWGSGGANTGELFF.